These T cell receptor beta chains were read from a single sample in a study of tumor-infiltrating lymphocytes in primary liver carcinoma. TCRdb re-called the multiplex PCR reads with MiXCR, one entry per CDR3 protein. The data contain 300,000 to 350,000 distinct CDR3 sequences, roughly two thirds of them seen just once; the ten biggest clones take up roughly 6%. Sequenced input: peripheral blood. The receptors here all came from a man between 35 and 55 years old with primary liver carcinoma and hepatitis B virus infection. The CDR3 runs from the conserved cysteine through the conserved F or W. Fields, in order: clone size, D gene, J gene, V gene, CDR3 DNA, CDR3 protein. A D gene is named only where the DNA matches it firmly. Only some rows state a clone size, as once, few, many or a class for expanded clones.

NA | TRBD1 | TRBJ2-5 | TRBV11-1 | TGTGCCACCACCTTCAGACAGGGGGCTGTTGAAGAGACCCAGTACTTC | CATTFRQGAVEETQYF
once | NA | TRBJ2-2 | TRBV11-3 | TGTGCCAGCAGCTCGAAGTACACCGTGGAGCTGTTTTTT | CASSSKYTVELFF
NA | NA | TRBJ2-3 | TRBV11-1 | TGTGCCAGCAGCTTAAGGGGAGCATCTAGCACAGATACGCTGTATTTT | CASSLRGASSTDTLYF
NA | TRBD1 | TRBJ2-7 | TRBV6-5 | TGTGCCAGCAGCGAGTACACCCGGGACAGGGTTCAGTGGTACTTC | CASSEYTRDRVQWYF
NA | NA | TRBJ2-1 | TRBV11-2 | TGTGTCAGCAGCTATGACAAGGTGCGCAATGAGCAGTTCTTC | CVSSYDKVRNEQFF
NA | TRBD2 | TRBJ2-5 | TRBV6-2/TRBV6-3 | TGTGCCAGCAGCTCCGGGACATGGAGCGACCCTAGCGGGGAGACCCAGTACTTC | CASSSGTWSDPSGETQYF
NA | TRBD2 | TRBJ2-3 | TRBV11-1 | TGTGCCAGCAGCGCCGGACTAGCTGATACAGATACGCAGTTTTTT | CASSAGLADTDTQFF
few | NA | TRBJ1-1 | TRBV25-1 | TGTGCCAGCAGTGAAGGGGGGCCCACTGAAGCTTTCTTT | CASSEGGPTEAFF
NA | NA | TRBJ2-2 | TRBV4-1 | TGCGCCAGCAGTAGCCTAGTGGGATTGGCCGGGGAGCTGTTTTTT | CASSSLVGLAGELFF
NA | NA | TRBJ1-1 | TRBV11-2 | TGTGCCAGCAGCCTAGCGCACGGGAGCGGGAATACTGAAGCTTCCTTT | CASSLAHGSGNTEASF